One sample yielded the 30 T cell receptor beta chains listed below, sequenced in a study of chemoradiotherapy in HPV16-positive cancers. The table came from immunoSEQ multiplex PCR; TCRdb's copy has only in-frame clones and leaves some out. This table holds about 22,000 clones, about two thirds found once. The sample was gathered from a patient who underwent chemoradiotherapy. The receptors come from a human donor with HPV-associated anogenital cancer.

This chain connects TRBV1 to TRBJ2-2; TRBD2 was called by the table and not checked on the DNA. TRBV1 is listed as a pseudogene. This CDR3 has 15 amino acids. CDR3 in amino acids: CTSSQELFNTGELFF. CDR3 nucleotides: TGCACCAGCAGCCAAGAACTATTTAACACCGGGGAGCTGTTTTTT.

The V and J genes are TRBV5-1 and TRBJ1-4, with 8 bases matching TRBD1. The V gene end was trimmed by 4 bases and the J gene end by 7 bases; junction bases not matched to a gene: 6. CDR1 and CDR2 from the germline V gene are SGHRS and YFSETQ. This CDR3 has 14 residues. DNA for the CDR3: TGCGCCAGCAGCCTCAGGGGGCTTGGTGAAAAACTGTTTTTT. Amino acids: CASSLRGLGEKLFF. Supplemented by reference TRBV5-1 and TRBJ1-4, the full variable domain reads KAGVTQTPRYLIKTRGQQVTLSCSPISGHRSVSWYQQTPGQGLQFLFEYFSETQRNKGNFPGRFSGRQFSNSRSEMNVSTLELGDSALYLCASSLRGLGEKLFFGSGTQLSVL.

This clone appeared a few times. The rearrangement uses TRBV2 and TRBJ2-2; D perhaps matches TRBD1 (5 bases). This CDR3 contains 15 residues. The V gene's germline CDR1 is SNHLY and CDR2 FYNNEI. The V end was cut by 5 bases, the J end by 7 bases, with 17 bases between. CDR3 region: CASSNGGAVVGELFF. As DNA, the CDR3 is TGTGCCAGCAGTAATGGTGGGGCAGTTGTCGGGGAGCTGTTTTTT.

The V and J genes are TRBV2 and TRBJ1-5; 9 bases match TRBD1. This CDR3 has 14 amino acids. V lost 6 bases to trimming and J lost 4 bases; unmatched junction nucleotides: 4. Germline V gene sequence: CDR1 SNHLY, CDR2 FYNNEI. CDR3 in amino acids: CASREDRGNQPQHF. The CDR3 bases are TGTGCCAGCAGGGAGGACAGGGGAAATCAGCCCCAGCATTTT.

The chain combines TRBV4-1 with TRBJ2-1; 10 bases match TRBD2. Germline CDR1 and CDR2: MGHRA and YSYEKL. This CDR3 comprises 16 residues. J was trimmed by 2 bases and V by 2 bases; bases with no gene match: 3. In nucleotides, the CDR3 is TGCGCCAGCAGCCAACGCACTAGCGGGACCTACAATGAGCAGTTCTTC. This translates into CASSQRTSGTYNEQFF.

This rearrangement joins TRBV7-3 to TRBJ2-3; a possible D gene is TRBD2 (6 bases). Germline assignment: CDR1 SGHTA and CDR2 FQGTGA. V lost 1 base, J lost 1 base, and 9 bases lay in between. The CDR3 length is 15 residues. The CDR3 region has the DNA TGTGCCAGCAGCTTAAGCGGGGTTGGCACAGATACGCAGTATTTT. Translation: CASSLSGVGTDTQYF. The variable domain in full, with the rest retrieved from reference TRBV7-3 and TRBJ2-3, is GAGVSQTPSNKVTEKGKYVELRCDPISGHTALYWYRQSLGQGPEFLIYFQGTGAADDSGLPNDRFFAVRPEGSVSTLKIQRTERGDSAVYLCASSLSGVGTDTQYFGPGTRLTVL.

The chain uses TRBV19 and TRBJ2-1; 11 nucleotides match TRBD2. After removal of 1 base from V and 6 bases from J, the junction contained 2 bases not matched to a gene. The CDR3 is 15 amino acids. Germline CDR1 and CDR2: LNHDA and SQIVND (reference sequence). The chain's CDR3 is CASSIASGRSNEQFF. As DNA, the CDR3 is TGTGCCAGTAGTATAGCTAGCGGGAGGAGCAATGAGCAGTTCTTC.

The rearrangement joins TRBV30 to TRBJ1-1, with TRBD1 matching 7 bases. V lost 2 bases and J lost 4; bases outside the gene matches: 7. This CDR3 comprises 14 residues. Germline V CDR1 and CDR2: GTSNPN, SVGIG (reference sequence). In DNA, the CDR3 is TGTGCCTGGAGTCAACAACAGGGGCCCACTGAAGCTTTCTTT. Protein product: CAWSQQQGPTEAFF.

The V call is TRBV18, the J call TRBJ1-1, with TRBD1 identical over 9 bases. Per germline, CDR1 KGHSH and CDR2 LQKENI. The CDR3 extends over 15 amino acids. V lost 4 bases to trimming and J lost 5 bases; unmatched junction nucleotides: 8. CDR3 coding DNA: TGTGCCAGCTCACAACTCGGACAGGGGAGTACTGAAGCTTTCTTT. It codes for CASSQLGQGSTEAFF.

This chain uses TRBV28 with TRBJ1-1; no reliable D call. This CDR3 region has 13 residues. Trimming took off 3 bases at V and 8 bases at J, with 13 bases between the two ends. Germline V gene lookup returns CDR1 MDHEN and CDR2 SYDVKM. The CDR3 region is CASSLPGGAEAFF. CDR3 coding DNA: TGTGCCAGCAGTTTGCCGGGCGGTGCCGAAGCTTTCTTT. Drawing the rest from reference TRBV28 and TRBJ1-1, the complete variable domain is DVKVTQSSRYLVKRTGEKVFLECVQDMDHENMFWYRQDPGLGLRLIYFSYDVKMKEKGDIPEGYSVSREKKERFSLILESASTNQTSMYLCASSLPGGAEAFFGQGTRLTVV.

The chain has TRBV4-1 and TRBJ2-7, with TRBD2 matching 15 bases. There are 17 residues in the CDR3. Trimming at V came to 3 bases and at J to 4 bases, leaving 7 bases not matched to a gene. Germline V gene lookup returns CDR1 MGHRA and CDR2 YSYEKL. Written as DNA, the CDR3 is TGCGCCAGCAGCCACCCGGGACTAGCGGGAGGCGTATACGAGCAGTACTTC. Protein product: CASSHPGLAGGVYEQYF.

The chain couples TRBV5-1 to TRBJ1-4; D remains unclear. The CDR3 totals 15 residues. Germline V lookup: CDR1 SGHRS, CDR2 YFSETQ. Trimming removed 0 bases at V and 7 bases at J, with 13 bases between. The CDR3, as DNA: TGCGCCAGCAGCTTGGACAACACAAGGTCTGAAAAACTGTTTTTT. Amino acid sequence: CASSLDNTRSEKLFF.

This clone was observed a few times. The chain carries TRBV5-4 and TRBJ2-3; D possibly corresponds to TRBD2 (6 bases). CDR1 is SGHNT and CDR2 is YYREEE in the germline V gene (reference sequence). The length of the CDR3 is 15 residues. Trimming removed 2 bases from V and 3 bases from J, with 13 bases in between. The CDR3 region has the DNA TGTGCCAGCAGCTTACCCGGGAGTGGGACAGATACGCAGTATTTT. Its protein product is CASSLPGSGTDTQYF.

In its sample, this clone was seen once. The J gene is TRBJ2-5, the V gene TRBV9; 11 bases are a match to TRBD2. The CDR3 has 15 amino acids. Germline V CDR1 and CDR2: SGDLS, YYNGEE. V dropped 8 bases and J dropped 5; count of bases not matched to a gene: 11. CDR3 loop: CARLAGGDPRETQYF. The CDR3 DNA follows: TGTGCCAGATTAGCGGGAGGGGATCCTAGGGAGACCCAGTACTTC.

This rearrangement joins TRBV9 to TRBJ2-1; 13 bases line up with TRBD2. With V trimmed by 0 bases and J by 9 bases, 15 bases remained unmatched. The CDR3 extends over 19 amino acids. Looked up from germline, CDR1 is SGDLS and CDR2 is YYNGEE. The CDR3 region is CASSVGPTSGGNIGGEQFF. In nucleotides, the CDR3 is TGTGCCAGCAGCGTAGGCCCGACTAGCGGGGGGAACATCGGGGGTGAGCAGTTCTTC.

In this sample, this clone turned up a few times. This chain connects TRBV5-4 to TRBJ1-2; 9 bases are shared with TRBD1. This CDR3 comprises 15 residues. V lost 3 bases and J lost 4; bases outside the gene matches: 7. CDR1 is SGHNT, CDR2 YYREEE, per germline (reference sequence). CDR3 sequence: CASSSQGARGYGYTF. As DNA, the CDR3 is TGTGCCAGCAGCTCACAGGGGGCTCGGGGCTATGGCTACACCTTC.

J is TRBJ2-3 and V is TRBV4-1; D unresolved. The germline V gene has CDR1 MGHRA and CDR2 YSYEKL. The length of the CDR3 is 13 residues. The V end lost 0 bases, the J end lost 4 bases, and 5 bases lay between the germline ends. CDR3 coding DNA: TGCGCCAGCAGCCAAGAATGGGCAGATACGCAGTATTTT. Residues: CASSQEWADTQYF.

The chain combines TRBV30 with TRBJ1-4; D ambiguous. CDR1 GTSNPN and CDR2 SVGIG come from the germline V gene (reference sequence). Trimming stripped 3 bases from V and 8 bases from J, with 13 bases between. The CDR3 covers 13 residues. This CDR3 is CAWSQAGGEKLFF. The CDR3, as DNA: TGTGCCTGGAGCCAGGCGGGCGGGGAAAAACTGTTTTTT.

The chain employs TRBV27 and TRBJ2-3; TRBD2 matches at 8 bases. The CDR3 contains 16 residues. Germline V gene data show CDR1 as MNHEY and CDR2 as SMNVEV (reference sequence). Trimming took 5 bases from V and 5 from J; bases not matched to a gene: 12. The CDR3 region is CASSLRVAGWGDTQYF. Written as DNA, the CDR3 is TGTGCCAGCAGTCTCCGGGTAGCGGGGTGGGGAGATACGCAGTATTTT.

The chain combines TRBV5-1 with TRBJ2-1; 13 bases line up with TRBD2. J lost 2 bases, V lost 4 bases, and 3 bases had no gene match. In germline, CDR1 is SGHRS, CDR2 YFSETQ. This CDR3 contains 16 residues. CDR3 nucleotides: TGCGCCAGCAGCGCACTAGCGGGGGGGGCCTACAATGAGCAGTTCTTC. Protein sequence: CASSALAGGAYNEQFF.

The sample holds one count of this clone. The J gene is TRBJ1-5, the V gene TRBV2, with TRBD1 identical over 7 bases. Looked up from germline, CDR1 is SNHLY and CDR2 is FYNNEI. This CDR3 spans 15 amino acids. The trim removed 6 bases at V and 6 bases at J, leaving 11 bases unmatched. This CDR3 is CASRATTGESQPQHF. CDR3 nucleotides: TGTGCCAGCAGAGCCACCACAGGGGAGAGTCAGCCCCAGCATTTT.

This clone has a handful of counts. The chain employs TRBV5-4 and TRBJ2-7; the D is unclear. V lost 1 base, J lost 6 bases, and 11 bases lay in between. Germline values: CDR1 SGHNT, CDR2 YYREEE (reference sequence). The CDR3 covers 13 residues. The CDR3 nucleotides are TGTGCCAGCAGCTTGTGGTCAGGCTCCGAGCAGTACTTC. This gives the protein CASSLWSGSEQYF.

In DNA form, the CDR3 reads TGTGCCAGCAGCTTGGACTTCGAAAAACTGTTTTTT. Its translation: CASSLDFEKLFF. The chain recombines TRBV5-8 with TRBJ1-4; D is unresolved. The CDR3 consists of 12 residues. CDR1 is SGHTS and CDR2 is YDEGEE in the germline V gene. Trimming removed 0 bases from V and 8 bases from J, with 5 bases in between.

The rearrangement joins TRBV28 to TRBJ1-2; D is unresolved. The length of the CDR3 is 12 residues. Germline CDR1 reads MDHEN; CDR2 reads SYDVKM. Trimming took 2 bases from V and 6 from J, leaving 7 bases between them. CDR3 protein: CASSLKPNGYTF. The CDR3 DNA reads TGTGCCAGCAGTTTAAAGCCTAATGGCTACACCTTC.

This rearrangement joins TRBV10-3 to TRBJ2-7; the D is unclear. This CDR3 spans 14 amino acids. Germline V gene data show CDR1 as ENHRY and CDR2 as SYGVKD. With 2 bases removed from V and 2 bases from J, the gap between germline ends came to 10 bases. The CDR3 loop reads CAISERQETYEQYF. The CDR3 region has the DNA TGTGCCATCAGTGAGAGGCAGGAGACCTACGAGCAGTACTTC.

This clone was detected a few times. This chain uses TRBV9 with TRBJ2-1; 8 nucleotides line up with TRBD1. Germline CDR1 reads SGDLS; CDR2 reads YYNGEE. CDR3 length: 16 amino acids. After removal of 2 bases from V and 6 bases from J, the junction contained 10 bases not matched to a gene. Here the CDR3 DNA reads TGTGCCAGCAGCGTCAATTCCGGGACAGGCCTCAATGAGCAGTTCTTC. This sequence encodes CASSVNSGTGLNEQFF.

V and J are TRBV14 and TRBJ2-2; no clear D gene. CDR1 is SGHDN and CDR2 is FVKESK in the germline V gene. The CDR3 extends over 13 amino acids. V was trimmed by 0 bases and J by 7 bases, leaving 6 bases between them. The CDR3 is CASSQELYGELFF. In DNA form, the CDR3 reads TGTGCCAGCAGCCAAGAACTATACGGGGAGCTGTTTTTT.

This clone has just one count. The chain's CDR3 is CASSLTAGVLGGELFF. CDR3 coding DNA: TGTGCCAGCAGTTTAACAGCGGGAGTTTTGGGCGGGGAGCTGTTTTTT. This chain links TRBV27 with TRBJ2-2; 8 bases agree with TRBD2. There are 16 residues in the CDR3. V gave up 2 bases and J gave up 7 bases; unmatched junction bases: 9. Germline loops: CDR1 MNHEY, CDR2 SMNVEV (reference sequence).

The chain employs TRBV20-1 and TRBJ2-1, with D uncertain. Germline V gene sequence: CDR1 DFQATT, CDR2 SNEGSKA (reference sequence). V was shortened by 4 bases and J by 4 bases, with 5 bases between the two germline ends. The length of the CDR3 is 11 residues. DNA of the CDR3: TGCAGTGCTACACTGTACAATGAGCAGTTCTTC. Translating gives CSATLYNEQFF.

This clone was observed a few times. V is TRBV29-1 and J is TRBJ1-2, with D unclear. Deletions cut 2 bases from V and 4 bases from J, with 5 bases between. The germline V gene has CDR1 SQVTM and CDR2 ANQGSEA. The CDR3 contains 11 residues. The CDR3 DNA reads as TGCAGCGTTGAAAGCGCCTATGGCTACACCTTC. It yields the protein CSVESAYGYTF.